These 26 T cell receptor beta chains were all obtained from the same sample, sequenced in a study of blood T cell repertoires in COVID-19. Sequenced by immunoSEQ multiplex PCR; TCRdb stores in-frame clones only, minus some. The sample records around 200,000 clones, 70% to 80% being singletons. Sequenced input: peripheral blood. These TCRs come from a woman between 40 and 50 years old with COVID-19, enrolled during active disease.

The chain recombines TRBV6-6 with TRBJ1-3; D call uncertain. Trimming pared 7 bases from V and 0 bases from J, leaving 13 bases between. There are 15 residues in the CDR3. Germline lookup yields CDR1 MNHNY and CDR2 SVGAGI (reference sequence). The CDR3 sequence: CASIGGFHSGNTIYF. In DNA form, the CDR3 reads TGTGCCAGCATCGGAGGATTCCACTCTGGAAACACCATATATTTT.

The gene calls are TRBV3-1 (or the pseudogene TRBV3-2) and TRBJ2-1; 15 bases are a match to TRBD2. This CDR3 has 17 amino acids. V shed 3 bases and J 6 bases; nucleotides not matched to a gene: 6. The germline CDR1 and CDR2 sequences are LGHDT and YNNKEL (reference sequence). The CDR3 loop reads CASSHGLAGGSGNEQFF. For the CDR3, the DNA is TGTGCCAGCAGCCACGGACTAGCGGGAGGGTCGGGCAATGAGCAGTTCTTC.

The chain links TRBV15 to TRBJ1-2; D gene ambiguous. With 1 base removed from V and 5 bases from J, the gap between germline ends came to 5 bases. The CDR3 runs 12 residues. Germline assignment: CDR1 LNHNV and CDR2 YYDKDF (reference sequence). This CDR3 reads CATSRGGYGYTF. CDR3 nucleotide sequence: TGTGCCACCAGCAGAGGAGGGTATGGCTACACCTTC.

This clone was observed a few times. The chain joins TRBV18 to TRBJ1-3, with a weak D call TRBD1 (6 bases). Germline values: CDR1 KGHSH, CDR2 LQKENI. The CDR3 covers 16 residues. Trimming left V 3 bases short and J 2 bases short, with 14 bases between. CDR3 region: CASSPNPQGTGNTIYF. The DNA for the CDR3 is TGTGCCAGCTCACCTAACCCACAGGGAACTGGAAACACCATATATTTT.

V is TRBV6-1 and J is TRBJ2-1; maybe TRBD2 (6 bases). The CDR3 spans 16 residues. Trimming took 1 base from V and 9 from J, leaving 19 bases between them. Germline CDR1 reads MNHNS; CDR2 reads SASEGT. The CDR3 DNA reads as TGTGCCAGCAGTGAAGGGGGAACTAGCTTTAGTGCTGAGCAGTTCTTC. It encodes CASSEGGTSFSAEQFF.

J is TRBJ2-3 and V is TRBV29-1; 10 positions agree with TRBD2. This CDR3 spans 15 amino acids. V dropped 4 bases and J dropped 0; count of bases not matched to a gene: 4. The germline gives CDR1 SQVTM, CDR2 ANQGSEA. CDR3 sequence reads: CSVAPSGSSTDTQYF. The DNA for the CDR3 is TGCAGCGTTGCGCCTAGCGGGAGTAGCACAGATACGCAGTATTTT.

This chain joins TRBV9 and TRBJ1-1, with unresolved D. Trimming took 0 bases from V and 0 from J, leaving 9 bases between them. CDR1 and CDR2 from the germline V gene are SGDLS and YYNGEE. The CDR3 consists of 15 residues. The CDR3 DNA reads as TGTGCCAGCAGCGTAGAGAACGGGATGAACACTGAAGCTTTCTTT. This sequence encodes CASSVENGMNTEAFF.

The rearrangement joins TRBV6-5 to TRBJ2-7; weak D call: TRBD1 (6 bases). CDR3 length: 14 amino acids. CDR1 and CDR2 from the germline V gene are MNHEY and SVGAGI. The V end was cut by 7 bases, the J end by 4 bases, with 17 bases between. In DNA, the CDR3 is TGTGCCAGCACCCCCGGACAGTATGGATACGAGCAGTACTTC. Its translation: CASTPGQYGYEQYF.

The gene calls are TRBV6-2 or TRBV6-3 and TRBJ2-5; TRBD2 matches 14 bases. CDR1 MNHEY and CDR2 SVGEGT come from the germline V gene. Losses at the gene ends were 5 bases for V and 4 bases for J; bases not matched to a gene: 12. This CDR3 is 18 amino acids long. CDR3 DNA: TGTGCCAGCAGTCCGCAGTTCGGGACTAGCGGGGGCCGAGAGACCCAGTACTTC. Protein: CASSPQFGTSGGRETQYF.

This chain connects TRBV3-1 (or the pseudogene TRBV3-2) to TRBJ1-1; TRBD1 is a possible D gene (5 bases). V lost 0 bases to trimming and J lost 1 base, with 12 bases between them. Per the germline V gene, CDR1 is LGHDT and CDR2 is YNNKEL (reference sequence). The CDR3 runs to 16 residues. The CDR3: CASSQEPDSWNTEAFF. The DNA of the CDR3 is TGTGCCAGCAGCCAAGAACCCGACAGTTGGAACACTGAAGCTTTCTTT.

The chain employs TRBV3-1 (or the pseudogene TRBV3-2) and TRBJ2-7, with 12 bases fitting TRBD2. This CDR3 spans 17 amino acids. The ends lost 4 bases at V and 3 bases at J; junction bases unmatched: 10. Germline V CDR1 and CDR2: LGHDT, YNNKEL (reference sequence). CDR3 bases: TGTGCCAGCAGCCCCCGGACTAGCGGGATCAGTGACTACGAGCAGTACTTC. Its translation is CASSPRTSGISDYEQYF.

V and J are TRBV15 and TRBJ2-4, with a weak D call TRBD1 (6 bases). V shed 4 bases and J shed 0 bases, with 13 bases lying between them. CDR3 length: 16 residues. Per the germline V gene, CDR1 is LNHNV and CDR2 is YYDKDF (reference sequence). This chain's CDR3 is CATSTQGSRAKNIQYF. CDR3 sequence (DNA): TGTGCCACCAGCACGCAGGGGTCTCGAGCCAAAAACATTCAGTACTTC.

The chain links TRBV5-4 to TRBJ2-1; tentatively, D is TRBD2 (5 bases). Trimming took 5 bases from V and 0 from J, leaving 12 bases between them. This CDR3 is built from 15 residues. Germline assignment: CDR1 SGHNT and CDR2 YYREEE (reference sequence). The DNA of the CDR3 is TGTGCCAGCAGTACGAGCGGAAGCTCCTACAATGAGCAGTTCTTC. It yields the protein CASSTSGSSYNEQFF.

This clone came up a few times. This chain joins TRBV7-8 and TRBJ2-7; D is ambiguous. The CDR3 is 12 residues long. Trimming took 5 bases from V and 7 from J, leaving 12 bases between them. Germline V gene sequence: CDR1 SGHVS, CDR2 FQNEAQ. CDR3 sequence reads: CASSEFAGEQYF. The CDR3 nucleotides read TGTGCCAGCAGCGAATTCGCCGGGGAGCAGTACTTC.

This chain connects TRBV6-5 to TRBJ2-7, with 11 nucleotides matching TRBD2. The CDR3 has 15 amino acids. V lost 5 bases and J lost 3; bases outside the gene matches: 6. From germline, CDR1 is MNHEY and CDR2 SVGAGI. The CDR3 region has the DNA TGTGCCAGCAGTCAACTAGCGGGAGTTTTCTACGAGCAGTACTTC. This codes for CASSQLAGVFYEQYF.

CDR3 in amino acids: CASGRVGAFF. CDR3 nucleotide sequence: TGTGCCAGTGGGCGGGTTGGAGCTTTCTTT. The J gene is TRBJ1-1, the V gene TRBV19; D not resolved. The V end was cut by 8 bases, the J end by 10 bases, with 11 bases between. The CDR3 sequence is 10 residues long. The germline V gene has CDR1 LNHDA and CDR2 SQIVND (reference sequence).

The V and J genes are TRBV2 and TRBJ2-1; 9 nucleotides align to TRBD2. Trimming at V came to 10 bases and at J to 6 bases, leaving 10 bases not matched to a gene. Germline V CDR1 and CDR2: SNHLY, FYNNEI. CDR3 length: 14 amino acids. The CDR3 DNA reads as TGTGCCACCACCCTTGGCGGGGGGGCCAATGAGCAGTTCTTC. Residues: CATTLGGGANEQFF.

This clone was observed a single time. The chain carries TRBV5-1 and TRBJ2-3, with D possibly matching TRBD2 (5 bases). Germline CDR1 is SGHRS and CDR2 is YFSETQ. The CDR3 runs 15 residues. Trimming left V 0 bases short and J 4 bases short, with 12 bases between. CDR3 nucleotides: TGCGCCAGCAGCTTGGATCTAGCAGCCCCAGATACGCAGTATTTT. It yields the protein CASSLDLAAPDTQYF.

The rearrangement links TRBV15 to TRBJ1-3; no definite D call. This CDR3 spans 16 amino acids. The germline gives CDR1 LNHNV, CDR2 YYDKDF (reference sequence). V lost 0 bases and J lost 0, with 9 bases in between. The CDR3 DNA sequence: TGTGCCACCAGCAGAGATAGCATGTTCTCTGGAAACACCATATATTTT. Protein: CATSRDSMFSGNTIYF.

This clone was detected a few times. Distinct nucleotide sequences in the sample also encode this CDR3. The chain joins TRBV5-1 to TRBJ1-4, with TRBD1 identical over 7 bases. Unmatched junction bases numbered 9, after V lost 1 base and J lost 6 bases. The CDR3 runs to 16 residues. Germline V gene sequence: CDR1 SGHRS, CDR2 YFSETQ. The CDR3 region has the DNA TGCGCCAGCAGCTTGCGGGTTGACAGGGCAGATGAAAAACTGTTTTTT. Translation gives CASSLRVDRADEKLFF.

The CDR3 region has the DNA TGTGCCAGCAGCTTGGCCTTGCGCAGGGGAAATGCAGATACGCAGTATTTT. Protein product: CASSLALRRGNADTQYF. This rearrangement joins TRBV5-5 to TRBJ2-3, with D perhaps matching TRBD1 (6 bases). Germline lookup yields CDR1 SGHKS and CDR2 YYEKEE (reference sequence). The CDR3 has 17 amino acids. Trimming stripped 0 bases from V and 4 bases from J, with 18 bases between.

This clone came up a few times. This sequence joins TRBV9 and TRBJ2-3, with D perhaps TRBD2 (7 bases). The CDR3 is 12 residues long. Germline CDR1 and CDR2: SGDLS and YYNGEE. V lost 7 bases and J lost 5, with 11 bases in between. The CDR3 here is CASGEGVDTQYF. DNA for the CDR3: TGTGCCAGCGGGGAGGGGGTAGATACGCAGTATTTT.

V is TRBV12-3 or TRBV12-4 and J is TRBJ2-5, with unresolved D. The V end lost 5 bases, the J end lost 5 bases, and 12 bases lay between the germline ends. This CDR3 has 13 amino acids. The CDR3 DNA is TGTGCCAGCAGTCCCCAAGTACGGGAGACCCAGTACTTC. This codes for CASSPQVRETQYF.

The rearrangement links TRBV19 to TRBJ1-5, with no clear D. Trimming took off 7 bases at V and 0 bases at J, with 22 bases between the two ends. The CDR3 runs to 18 residues. In germline, CDR1 is LNHDA, CDR2 SQIVND (reference sequence). The chain's CDR3 is CASTSPAADRNSNQPQHF. CDR3 bases: TGTGCCAGTACTTCGCCGGCGGCAGATAGAAATAGCAATCAGCCCCAGCATTTT.

The DNA for the CDR3 is TGCAGCGCCTCGGAGGGGCACGAGCAGTACTTC. Its protein product is CSASEGHEQYF. The chain employs TRBV29-1 and TRBJ2-7; tentative D call: TRBD2 (6 bases). This CDR3 region has 11 residues. Germline CDR1 and CDR2: SQVTM and ANQGSEA. V dropped 7 bases and J dropped 5 bases, with 12 bases sitting between them.

For the CDR3, the DNA is TGTGCCAGCCGCGGACAGACCTACGAGCAGTACTTC. This gives the protein CASRGQTYEQYF. The rearrangement joins TRBV12-3 or TRBV12-4 to TRBJ2-7, with a possible D match to TRBD1 (6 bases). V was trimmed by 8 bases and J by 2 bases, leaving 10 bases between them. The CDR3 has 12 residues.